The 5 T cell receptor beta chains below were found in one sample sequenced in a study of cytotoxic CD8 clonotypes in ibrutinib-treated CLL. TCRdb's copy holds only in-frame clones and misses some; the assay was immunoSEQ multiplex PCR. Among 300,000 to 350,000 clones listed, around four fifths were seen once. The specimen was PBMCs, collected before ibrutinib treatment. These receptors were collected from a human donor with chronic lymphocytic leukemia.

The chain has TRBV10-3 and TRBJ2-3; TRBD2 agrees at 8 bases. The CDR3 loop spans 13 amino acids. V gave up 7 bases and J gave up 2 bases; unmatched junction bases: 2. Germline CDR1 and CDR2: ENHRY and SYGVKD. The CDR3, as DNA: TGTGCCATCAAGCGGGAGAACACAGATACGCAGTATTTT. As protein: CAIKRENTDTQYF.

The chain couples TRBV9 to TRBJ2-6; the match to TRBD2 covers 9 bases. CDR3 length equals 19 residues. Germline CDR1 and CDR2: SGDLS and YYNGEE. The J segment lost 4 bases and the V segment lost 3 bases, leaving 14 bases of the junction unmatched. CDR3 sequence (DNA): TGTGCCAGCAGCGGGCAGGTGGTGCGCGGGAGGGTAGGGGCCAACGTCCTGACTTTC. Amino acid sequence: CASSGQVVRGRVGANVLTF.

The chain couples TRBV2 to TRBJ2-3; D unclear. The CDR3 is 13 residues long. The V end was cut by 7 bases, the J end by 0 bases, with 8 bases between. Germline V gene data show CDR1 as SNHLY and CDR2 as FYNNEI. CDR3 bases: TGTGCCAGCAATCTGGACAGCACAGATACGCAGTATTTT. As protein: CASNLDSTDTQYF. The variable domain in full, completed from reference TRBV2 and TRBJ2-3, reads EPEVTQTPSHQVTQMGQEVILRCVPISNHLYFYWYRQILGQKVEFLVSFYNNEISEKSEIFDDQFSVERPDGSNFTLKIRSTKLEDSAMYFCASNLDSTDTQYFGPGTRLTVL.

A few counts support this clone. This sequence joins TRBV19 and TRBJ2-1, with D perhaps TRBD2 (5 bases). The CDR3 has 15 residues. V was trimmed by 7 bases and J by 6 bases, leaving 19 bases between them. Germline CDR1 LNHDA, CDR2 SQIVND (reference sequence). The CDR3 DNA reads TGTGCCAGTACAAGCGGAACCCATCGGGGCAATGAGCAGTTCTTC. It encodes CASTSGTHRGNEQFF.

The genes are TRBV4-3 and TRBJ2-3; 7 bases agree with TRBD2. Germline trimming cut 3 bases from V and 3 bases from J; bases unmatched to any gene: 9. The CDR3 consists of 16 residues. Germline V lookup: CDR1 LGHNA, CDR2 YSLEER. The CDR3 sequence: CASSQHPGRGTDTQYF. The DNA of the CDR3 is TGCGCCAGCAGCCAGCACCCGGGGAGGGGAACAGATACGCAGTATTTT.